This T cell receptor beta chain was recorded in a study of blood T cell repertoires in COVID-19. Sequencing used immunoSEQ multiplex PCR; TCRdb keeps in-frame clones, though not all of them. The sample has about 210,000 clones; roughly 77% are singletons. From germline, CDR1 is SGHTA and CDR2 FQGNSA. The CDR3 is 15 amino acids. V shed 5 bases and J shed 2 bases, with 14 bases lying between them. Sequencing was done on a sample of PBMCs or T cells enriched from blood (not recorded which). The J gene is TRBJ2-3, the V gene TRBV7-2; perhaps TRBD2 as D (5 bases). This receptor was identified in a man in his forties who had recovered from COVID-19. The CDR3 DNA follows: TGTGCCAGCAGCCCCCTAAGCGGAATCACAGATACGCAGTATTTT. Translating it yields CASSPLSGITDTQYF. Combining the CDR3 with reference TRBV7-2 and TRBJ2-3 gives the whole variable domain GAGVSQSPSNKVTEKGKDVELRCDPISGHTALYWYRQSLGQGLEFLIYFQGNSAPDKSGLPSDRFSAERTGGSVSTLTIQRTQQEDSAVYLCASSPLSGITDTQYFGPGTRLTVL.